This T cell receptor beta chain was found in a study of blood T cell repertoires in COVID-19. As for the study in general: Sites across the United States, Italy and Spain contributed samples from acute and convalescent COVID-19. T cells, B-cell-depleted T cells, or PBMCs supplied cDNA or gDNA.

Under the authors' procedure: Amplifying reference gene primers gave estimates of nucleated cell counts. Libraries were prepared by immunoSEQ multiplex PCR; TCRdb keeps only in-frame clonotypes and omits some of them. V and J calls and clone size are given by that table; D and trimming were obtained from the DNA. The repertoire consists of 150,000 to 200,000 clones, with 70% to 90% occurring once and the leading ten covering about 20%. The germline V gene encodes CDR1 SEHNR and CDR2 FQNEAQ (reference sequence). V was clipped by 6 bases and J by 9 bases; unmatched bases: 14. The CDR3 is 16 residues long.

This chain joins TRBV7-9 and TRBJ2-2; 9 bases fit TRBD1. The material sequenced was peripheral blood. This receptor was identified in a man aged 65 to 85 with active or convalescent COVID-19. The CDR3 sequence: CASSAGTGPGGRELFF. The CDR3 DNA reads TGTGCCAGCAGTGCCGGGACAGGGCCTGGTGGTCGGGAGCTGTTTTTT.